The TCR beta chain under discussion was sequenced for a study of PD-1 blockade in classical Hodgkin lymphoma. This clone was recorded once. Its cognate antigen is unknown. Profiled with immunoSEQ multiplex PCR; TCRdb holds only in-frame clones, not every one. The table lists 40,000 to 50,000 clones, around four fifths of them singletons. Study-wide findings and caveats: Significant TCR diversity gains by C4D1 occurred in CD4+ but not CD8+ cells.

All trial patients relapsed after autologous stem cell transplantation. The ends lost 6 bases at V and 4 bases at J; junction bases unmatched: 6. This CDR3 has 14 amino acids. Looked up from germline, CDR1 is SGHRS and CDR2 is YFSETQ. The TCR sequence derives from a human donor with classical Hodgkin lymphoma. The sample in question was peripheral blood mononuclear cells (PBMCs), obtained at baseline. The chain combines TRBV5-1 with TRBJ2-1, with 8 bases fitting TRBD2. This chain's CDR3 is CASNGGGLYNEQFF. The CDR3 DNA reads as TGCGCCAGCAACGGCGGGGGGCTTTACAATGAGCAGTTCTTC.